The sample holds a few counts of the clone carrying this TCR beta chain. The target antigen is unknown. The CDR3 extends over 12 amino acids. Trimming took 5 bases from V and 8 from J, leaving 7 bases between them. Germline-derived CDR1 and CDR2 are MNHEY and SVGAGI. This entry is derived from a study of vaccination effects on CD4 cells after COVID-19. Study results and caveats: Sampling in the study covered few convalescent patients and included no early post-infection timepoints.

Scientists isolated CD4+ T cells after a roughly 10-day culture period ended. Researchers swapped half the medium for IL-2 medium on both days 3 and 7. The protocol was immunoSEQ multiplex PCR, while the TCRdb copy is restricted to in-frame clones and leaves out a portion. The repertoire holds approximately 30,000 clones, with 65% as singletons. The source material was CD4+ T cells from PBMCs cultured without peptide, sampled before COVID-19 vaccination. This receptor was obtained from a human donor who received a COVID-19 vaccine. The chain recombines TRBV6-5 with TRBJ1-6; D ambiguous. CDR3 sequence: CASSPTYSPLHF. The CDR3, as DNA: TGTGCCAGCAGTCCGACATATTCACCCCTCCACTTT.